These T cell receptor beta chains were read from a single sample in a study of blood T cells in healthy people across ages. TCRdb re-derived calls from the 5' RACE reads in MiXCR, one entry per CDR3 protein. The sample lists over 500,000 distinct CDR3 sequences, more than 45% occurring once. Material: blood. Receptors were obtained from a woman of 80 years or more in good health. Each CDR3 is given with its conserved first and last residue. Each record gives: D gene, J gene, clone size, V gene, CDR3 DNA, CDR3 protein. A D gene is named only where the DNA matches it firmly. Clone size is stated in some rows and not others, as once, few, many or a class when expanded.

. | TRBJ1-5 | . | TRBV7-2 | TGTGCCTGCGGCTTAGGATGGGATCAGCCCCAGCATTTT | CACGLGWDQPQHF
. | TRBJ1-2 | . | TRBV4-3 | TGCGCCAGCAGCCACTTCGGGTTGCTTGGTGGCTACACCTTC | CASSHFGLLGGYTF
TRBD2 | TRBJ2-7 | . | TRBV29-1 | TGCAGCGTTGAAGATGGAGCTAGCGGGGGTGGCGAGCAGTACTTC | CSVEDGASGGGEQYF
TRBD1 | TRBJ2-2 | few | TRBV6-6 | TGTGCCAGCAGTTACGGAGACAGGGGGTTAGGCGGGGAGCTGTTTTTT | CASSYGDRGLGGELFF
. | TRBJ2-2 | . | TRBV7-2 | TGTGCCAGCAGCTTAGACCTGATGAGGCCCGGGGAGCTGTTTTTT | CASSLDLMRPGELFF
. | TRBJ1-2 | . | TRBV7-9 | TGTGCCAGCAGCTTACCCTTTGGCAGGGGAATCTATGGCTACACCTTC | CASSLPFGRGIYGYTF
. | TRBJ2-5 | many | TRBV28 | TGTGCCAGCAGTTTTAGGAGGGAGCAGTACTTC | CASSFRREQYF
. | TRBJ2-7 | . | TRBV12-3/TRBV12-4 | TGTGCCAGCAGTTTTTTGGGACCGAGCAACGAGCAGTACTTC | CASSFLGPSNEQYF
. | TRBJ2-1 | many | TRBV5-1 | TGCGCCAGCAGCTTGGCCGGATGGCGGGCCGGGAACCTTTCTCCCGAGAACAATGAGCAGTTCTTC | CASSLAGWRAGNLSPENNEQFF
. | TRBJ1-4 | . | TRBV12-3/TRBV12-4 | TGTGCCAGCACTCCCTTCGGGGGGAACAATGAAAAACTGTTTTTT | CASTPFGGNNEKLFF
TRBD1 | TRBJ2-5 | . | TRBV10-3 | TGTGCCATCAGTGAAGGGGACAGCCAAGAGACCCAGTACTTC | CAISEGDSQETQYF
. | TRBJ1-2 | . | TRBV5-1 | TGCGCCAGCAGCCAAACCGGAGGGTGGGGGAACTATGGCTACACCTTC | CASSQTGGWGNYGYTF
TRBD1 | TRBJ1-4 | few | TRBV20-1 | TGCAGTGCTCAGACAGGGGGCCCCAATGAAAAACTGTTTTTT | CSAQTGGPNEKLFF
TRBD1 | TRBJ2-2 | . | TRBV10-2 | TGCGCCAGCAGGCCACATCCGGGACAGGTGGACACCGGGGAGCTGTTTTTT | CASRPHPGQVDTGELFF
. | TRBJ1-1 | few | TRBV6-5 | TGTGCCAGCAGCCTCCGGGCAGGGACCCCATCTTTCTTT | CASSLRAGTPSFF
. | TRBJ2-1 | . | TRBV7-9 | TGTGCCAGCAGAAGGACAGAAAGCACCTACAGTGAGCAGTTCTTC | CASRRTESTYSEQFF